This TCR beta chain was identified in a study of blood T cell repertoires in COVID-19. On the study more broadly: COVID-19 samples collected from the United States, Italy and Spain covered acute and convalescent phases. T cells, B-cell-depleted T cells, or PBMCs supplied cDNA or gDNA.

In the authors' methods: Nucleated cell counts were estimated from reference gene primer amplification. The repertoire was sequenced with immunoSEQ multiplex PCR; TCRdb's copy has only in-frame clones and lacks some. That table is the source of V, J and clone size, and D and trimming were worked out from the DNA. The sample has 200,000 to 250,000 clones; roughly 75% are singletons. The specimen sequenced was peripheral blood. The TCR was taken from a woman in her seventies with acute or convalescent COVID-19.

The DNA of the CDR3 is TGTGCCACCAGCAGTCGACAGGGGCCCTACGAGCAGTACTTC. It is translated as CATSSRQGPYEQYF. The chain uses TRBV15 and TRBJ2-7, with TRBD1 matching over 8 bases. J was trimmed by 2 bases and V by 3 bases; bases with no gene match: 3. This CDR3 has 14 amino acids. The germline gives CDR1 LNHNV, CDR2 YYDKDF (reference sequence).